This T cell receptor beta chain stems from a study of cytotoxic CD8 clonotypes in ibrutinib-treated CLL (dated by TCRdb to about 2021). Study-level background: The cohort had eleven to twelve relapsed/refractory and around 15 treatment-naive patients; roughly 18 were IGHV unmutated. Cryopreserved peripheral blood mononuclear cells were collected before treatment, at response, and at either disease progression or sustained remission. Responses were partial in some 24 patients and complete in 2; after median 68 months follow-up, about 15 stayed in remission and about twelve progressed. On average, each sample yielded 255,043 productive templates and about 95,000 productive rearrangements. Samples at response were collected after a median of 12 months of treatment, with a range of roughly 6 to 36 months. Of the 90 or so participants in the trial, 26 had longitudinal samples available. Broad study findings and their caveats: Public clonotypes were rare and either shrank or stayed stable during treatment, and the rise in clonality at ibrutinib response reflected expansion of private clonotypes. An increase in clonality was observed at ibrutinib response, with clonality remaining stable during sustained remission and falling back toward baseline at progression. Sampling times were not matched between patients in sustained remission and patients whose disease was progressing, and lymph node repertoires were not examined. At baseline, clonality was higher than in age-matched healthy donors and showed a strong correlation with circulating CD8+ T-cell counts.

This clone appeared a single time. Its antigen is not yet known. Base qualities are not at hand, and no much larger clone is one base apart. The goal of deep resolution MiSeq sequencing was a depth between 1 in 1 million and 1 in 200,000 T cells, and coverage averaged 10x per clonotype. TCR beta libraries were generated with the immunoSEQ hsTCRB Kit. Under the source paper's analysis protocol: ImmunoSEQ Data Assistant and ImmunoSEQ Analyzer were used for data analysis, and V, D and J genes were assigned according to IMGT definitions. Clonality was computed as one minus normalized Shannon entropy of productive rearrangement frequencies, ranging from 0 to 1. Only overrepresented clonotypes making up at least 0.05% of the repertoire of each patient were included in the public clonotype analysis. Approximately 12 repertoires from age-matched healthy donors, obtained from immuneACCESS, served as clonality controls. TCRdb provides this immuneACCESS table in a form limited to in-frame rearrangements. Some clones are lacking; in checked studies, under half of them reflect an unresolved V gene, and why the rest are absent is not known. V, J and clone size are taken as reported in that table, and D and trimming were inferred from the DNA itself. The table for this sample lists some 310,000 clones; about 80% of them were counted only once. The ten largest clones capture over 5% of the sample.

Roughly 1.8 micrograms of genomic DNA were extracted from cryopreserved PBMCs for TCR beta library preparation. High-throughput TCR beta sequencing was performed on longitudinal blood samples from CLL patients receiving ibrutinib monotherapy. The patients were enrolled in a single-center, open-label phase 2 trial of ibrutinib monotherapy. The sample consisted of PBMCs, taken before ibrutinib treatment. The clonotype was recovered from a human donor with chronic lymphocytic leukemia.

The DNA sequence is TGTGCCAGCAGCTTTCGGACAGGGAACTACGAGCAGTACTTC. Translated, this gives CASSFRTGNYEQYF. Here the chain combines TRBV9 and TRBJ2-7, with 8 central nucleotides matching TRBD1. V is pruned by 4 bases and J by 3 bases, leaving 6 bases of the junction without a gene match. Including the terminal cysteine and phenylalanine, the CDR3 comprises 14 residues. Only the CDR3 portion is preserved as DNA: 42 bases, with reading frame beginning at the first base. Looking up the germline V gene yields CDR1 SGDLS and CDR2 YYNGEE.